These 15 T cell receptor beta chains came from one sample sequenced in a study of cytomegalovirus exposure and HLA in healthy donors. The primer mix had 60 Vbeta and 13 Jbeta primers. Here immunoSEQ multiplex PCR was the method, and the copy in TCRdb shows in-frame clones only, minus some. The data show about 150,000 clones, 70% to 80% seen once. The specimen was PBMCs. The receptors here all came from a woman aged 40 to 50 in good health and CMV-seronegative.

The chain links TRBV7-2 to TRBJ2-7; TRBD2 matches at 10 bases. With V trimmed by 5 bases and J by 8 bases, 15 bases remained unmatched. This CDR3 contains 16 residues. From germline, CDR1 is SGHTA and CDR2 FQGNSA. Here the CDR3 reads CASSPVRLASGSQQYF. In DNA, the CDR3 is TGTGCCAGCAGCCCTGTGCGGTTGGCTAGCGGGAGTCAGCAGTACTTC.

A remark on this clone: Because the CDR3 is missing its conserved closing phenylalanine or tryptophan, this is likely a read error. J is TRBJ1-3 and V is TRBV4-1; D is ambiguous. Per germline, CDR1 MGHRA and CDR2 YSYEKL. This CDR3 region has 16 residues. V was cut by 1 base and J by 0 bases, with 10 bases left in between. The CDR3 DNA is TGCGCCAGCAGCCAAGGGCTGCGGCTCTCTGGAAACACCATATATTCT. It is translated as CASSQGLRLSGNTIYS.

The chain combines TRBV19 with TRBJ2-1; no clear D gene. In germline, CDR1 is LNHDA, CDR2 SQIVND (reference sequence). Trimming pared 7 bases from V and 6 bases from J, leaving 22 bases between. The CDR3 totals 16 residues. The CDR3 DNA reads TGTGCCAGTAAAAGGCGGTCGTACCCTGTTATCAATGAGCAGTTCTTC. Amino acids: CASKRRSYPVINEQFF.

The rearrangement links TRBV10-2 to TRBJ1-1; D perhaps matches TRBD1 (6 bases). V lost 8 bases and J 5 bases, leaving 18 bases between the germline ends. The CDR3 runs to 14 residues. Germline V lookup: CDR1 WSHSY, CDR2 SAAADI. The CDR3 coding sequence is TGCGCCAGCTACGACAGGCAAAAGGGGACTGAAGCTTTCTTT. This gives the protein CASYDRQKGTEAFF.

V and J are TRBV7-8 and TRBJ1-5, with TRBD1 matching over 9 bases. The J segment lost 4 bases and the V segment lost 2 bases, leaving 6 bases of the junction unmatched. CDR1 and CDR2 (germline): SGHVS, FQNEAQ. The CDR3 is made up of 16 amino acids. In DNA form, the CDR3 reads TGTGCCAGCAGCTTATGGGACAGGGTGCCGAATCAGCCCCAGCATTTT. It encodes CASSLWDRVPNQPQHF.

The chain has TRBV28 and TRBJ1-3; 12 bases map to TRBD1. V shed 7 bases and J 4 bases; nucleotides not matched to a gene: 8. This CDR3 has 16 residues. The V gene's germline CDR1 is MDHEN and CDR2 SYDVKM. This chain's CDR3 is CASTQRGQGAGNTIYF. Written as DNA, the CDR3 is TGTGCCAGCACCCAACGGGGACAGGGGGCGGGAAACACCATATATTTT.

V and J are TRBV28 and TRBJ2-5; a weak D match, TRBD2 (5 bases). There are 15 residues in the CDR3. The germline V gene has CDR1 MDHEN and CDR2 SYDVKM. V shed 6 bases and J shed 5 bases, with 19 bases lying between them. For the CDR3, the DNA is TGTGCCAGCAGCCGGAAACTAGACCGGAGGGAGACCCAGTACTTC. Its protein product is CASSRKLDRRETQYF. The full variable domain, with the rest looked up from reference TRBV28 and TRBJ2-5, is DVKVTQSSRYLVKRTGEKVFLECVQDMDHENMFWYRQDPGLGLRLIYFSYDVKMKEKGDIPEGYSVSREKKERFSLILESASTNQTSMYLCASSRKLDRRETQYFGPGTRLLVL.

CDR3 protein: CASSSGLAGPDAQYF. The CDR3 nucleotides read TGCGCCAGCAGCTCAGGACTAGCGGGACCCGATGCGCAGTATTTT. The chain links TRBV5-1 to TRBJ2-3, with 12 nucleotides matching TRBD2. The V gene end was trimmed by 3 bases and the J gene end by 10 bases; junction bases not matched to a gene: 9. The CDR3 runs to 15 residues. The V gene's germline CDR1 is SGHRS and CDR2 YFSETQ.

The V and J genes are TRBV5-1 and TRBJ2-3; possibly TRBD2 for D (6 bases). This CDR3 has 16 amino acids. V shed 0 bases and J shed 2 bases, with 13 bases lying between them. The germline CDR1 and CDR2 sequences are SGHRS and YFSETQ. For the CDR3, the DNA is TGCGCCAGCAGCTTGGATGGTAGCGGATACACAGATACGCAGTATTTT. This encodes CASSLDGSGYTDTQYF. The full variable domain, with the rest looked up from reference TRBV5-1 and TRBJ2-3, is KAGVTQTPRYLIKTRGQQVTLSCSPISGHRSVSWYQQTPGQGLQFLFEYFSETQRNKGNFPGRFSGRQFSNSRSEMNVSTLELGDSALYLCASSLDGSGYTDTQYFGPGTRLTVL.

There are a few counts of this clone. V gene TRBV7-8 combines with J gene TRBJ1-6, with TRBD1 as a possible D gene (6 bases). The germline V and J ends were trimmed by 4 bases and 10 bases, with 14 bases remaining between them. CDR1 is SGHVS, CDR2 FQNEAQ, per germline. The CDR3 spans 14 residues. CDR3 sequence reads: CASSSGGRLSPLHF. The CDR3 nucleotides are TGTGCCAGCAGCTCGGGGGGGCGGTTGTCACCCCTCCACTTT.

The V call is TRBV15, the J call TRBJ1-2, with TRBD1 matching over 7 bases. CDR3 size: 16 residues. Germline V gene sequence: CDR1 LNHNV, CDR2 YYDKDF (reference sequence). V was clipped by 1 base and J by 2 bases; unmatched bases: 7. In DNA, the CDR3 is TGTGCCACCAGCAGAGGGGACAGTAGCGCAAACTATGGCTACACCTTC. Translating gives CATSRGDSSANYGYTF.

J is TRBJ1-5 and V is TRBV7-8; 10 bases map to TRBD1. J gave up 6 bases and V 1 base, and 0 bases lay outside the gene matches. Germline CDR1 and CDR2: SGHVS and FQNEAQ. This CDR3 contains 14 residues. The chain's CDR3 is CASSLGDRGQPQHF. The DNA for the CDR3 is TGTGCCAGCAGCTTAGGGGACAGGGGTCAGCCCCAGCATTTT.

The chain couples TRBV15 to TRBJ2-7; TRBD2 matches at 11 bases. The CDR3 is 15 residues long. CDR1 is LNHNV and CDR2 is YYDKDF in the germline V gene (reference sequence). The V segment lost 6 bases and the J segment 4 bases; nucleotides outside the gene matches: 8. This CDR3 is CATSVAGGPQYEQYF. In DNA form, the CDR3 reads TGTGCCACCAGTGTAGCGGGAGGGCCTCAATACGAGCAGTACTTC. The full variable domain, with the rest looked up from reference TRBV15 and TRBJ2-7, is DAMVIQNPRYQVTQFGKPVTLSCSQTLNHNVMYWYQQKSSQAPKLLFHYYDKDFNNEADTPDNFQSRRPNTSFCFLDIRSPGLGDTAMYLCATSVAGGPQYEQYFGPGTRLTVT.

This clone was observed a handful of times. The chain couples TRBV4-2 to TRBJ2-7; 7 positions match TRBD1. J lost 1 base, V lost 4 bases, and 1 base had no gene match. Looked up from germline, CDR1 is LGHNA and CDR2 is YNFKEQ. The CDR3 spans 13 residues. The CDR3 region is CASSPGQSYEQYF. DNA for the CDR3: TGTGCCAGCAGCCCGGGACAGTCCTACGAGCAGTACTTC.

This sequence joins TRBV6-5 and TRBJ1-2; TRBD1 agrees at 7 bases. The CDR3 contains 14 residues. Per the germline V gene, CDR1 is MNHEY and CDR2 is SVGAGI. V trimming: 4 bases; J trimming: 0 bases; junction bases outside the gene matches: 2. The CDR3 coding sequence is TGTGCCAGCAGTTGGGACAGAGCTAACTATGGCTACACCTTC. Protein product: CASSWDRANYGYTF.